Below, 16 T cell receptor beta chains from the same sample are listed, as sequenced in a study of regulatory T cells in long-lasting Graves disease. As to time point: persistent/refractory GD, antithyroid drugs over 5 years with positive TRAb. Preparation of the TCR library used RNA extracted from PBMCs. Arm-PCR of CDR3 regions and iRepertoire HTBI primers were the basis on which TCR beta libraries were built. TCRdb re-called the multiplex PCR reads with MiXCR, one entry per CDR3 protein. The sample includes 300,000 to 500,000 distinct CDR3 sequences, less than 25% of them seen just once. The material was peripheral blood mononuclear cells (PBMCs), obtained when the disease was refractory, from a patient treated with antithyroid drugs. The receptors come from a female donor with Graves disease.

The chain has TRBV7-9 and TRBJ1-3; perhaps TRBD1 as D (5 bases). The V end was cut by 2 bases, the J end by 2 bases, with 19 bases between. Germline V lookup: CDR1 SEHNR, CDR2 FQNEAQ (reference sequence). The CDR3 totals 18 residues. The CDR3 nucleotides are TGTGCCAGCAGCTTAACGGGCACAGTAGGGGCGCCTGGAAACACCATATATTTT. This translates into CASSLTGTVGAPGNTIYF.

The rearrangement uses TRBV30 and TRBJ1-1; tentative D call: TRBD1 (5 bases). Germline CDR1 and CDR2: GTSNPN and SVGIG (reference sequence). CDR3 length: 13 amino acids. V was pared by 0 bases and J by 4 bases, with 9 bases between. The chain's CDR3 is CAWSVQGATEAFF. DNA of the CDR3: TGTGCCTGGAGTGTACAAGGGGCCACTGAAGCTTTCTTT. The variable domain in full, with the rest retrieved from reference TRBV30 and TRBJ1-1, is SQTIHQWPATLVQPVGSPLSLECTVEGTSNPNLYWYRQAAGRGLQLLFYSVGIGQISSEVPQNLSASRPQDRQFILSSKKLLLSDSGFYLCAWSVQGATEAFFGQGTRLTVV.

This clonotype has a count of ten or more. V gene TRBV28 combines with J gene TRBJ1-1; D is undetermined. Trimming removed 6 bases at V and 1 base at J, with 12 bases between. Germline-derived CDR1 and CDR2 are MDHEN and SYDVKM. There are 14 residues in the CDR3. The CDR3 DNA follows: TGTGCCAGCAGCCCACGCCACCCGAACACTGAAGCTTTCTTT. This gives the protein CASSPRHPNTEAFF. Full variable domain (rest looked up from reference TRBV28 and TRBJ1-1): DVKVTQSSRYLVKRTGEKVFLECVQDMDHENMFWYRQDPGLGLRLIYFSYDVKMKEKGDIPEGYSVSREKKERFSLILESASTNQTSMYLCASSPRHPNTEAFFGQGTRLTVV.

This clonotype has just a few counts. This sequence may be a read error, since a much larger clone differs from it by one base. V usage is TRBV7-6 and J usage is TRBJ1-2; 10 bases fit TRBD1. Germline V lookup: CDR1 SGHVS, CDR2 FNYEAQ. J was trimmed by 6 bases and V by 5 bases; bases with no gene match: 3. The CDR3 is made up of 13 amino acids. Here the CDR3 reads CASSHGTGDGYTF. For the CDR3, the DNA is TGTGCCAGCAGCCACGGGACAGGGGATGGCTACACCTTC.

This clonotype has a count of ten or more. The J gene is TRBJ2-7, the V gene TRBV28; 9 bases are a match to TRBD1. CDR3 length: 14 amino acids. CDR1 and CDR2 (germline): MDHEN, SYDVKM. The ends lost 5 bases at V and 5 bases at J; junction bases unmatched: 7. CDR3 in amino acids: CASSPGDREHEQYF. The CDR3 coding sequence is TGTGCCAGCAGTCCAGGGGACAGGGAGCACGAGCAGTACTTC.

The table lists this clonotype with a few counts. The chain links TRBV7-6 to TRBJ1-3; perhaps TRBD1 as D (5 bases). In germline, CDR1 is SGHVS, CDR2 FNYEAQ. The CDR3 is 15 residues long. Trimming shortened V by 5 bases and J by 2 bases, and 13 bases separated the two germline ends. The CDR3 here is CASSRSGSPGNTIYF. In nucleotides, the CDR3 is TGTGCCAGCAGCCGATCAGGGAGTCCTGGAAACACCATATATTTT. The variable domain in full, with the rest retrieved from reference TRBV7-6 and TRBJ1-3, is GAGVSQSPRYKVTKRGQDVALRCDPISGHVSLYWYRQALGQGPEFLTYFNYEAQQDKSGLPNDRFSAERPEGSISTLTIQRTEQRDSAMYRCASSRSGSPGNTIYFGEGSWLTVV.

This clonotype showed up just once. V and J are TRBV4-3 and TRBJ2-5, with D possibly TRBD1 on 6 matching bases. Trimming shortened V by 0 bases and J by 5 bases, and 16 bases separated the two germline ends. The CDR3 has 16 residues. Germline loops: CDR1 LGHNA, CDR2 YSLEER. The chain's CDR3 is CASSQEGNRAMETQYF. The DNA of the CDR3 is TGCGCCAGCAGCCAAGAGGGAAACAGGGCCATGGAGACCCAGTACTTC.

The chain combines TRBV6-1 with TRBJ2-7; TRBD1 aligns across 7 bases. Germline loops: CDR1 MNHNS, CDR2 SASEGT. The CDR3 has 14 amino acids. J gave up 0 bases and V 6 bases, and 5 bases lay outside the gene matches. DNA for the CDR3: TGTGCCAGCAGAGGGACAGCAAGCTCCTACGAGCAGTACTTC. Encoded protein: CASRGTASSYEQYF.

There are many counts of this clonotype. The genes are TRBV20-1 and TRBJ2-7; D ambiguous. Deletions cut 0 bases from V and 10 bases from J, with 7 bases between. This CDR3 contains 10 residues. CDR1 and CDR2 (germline): DFQATT, SNEGSKA (reference sequence). In DNA, the CDR3 is TGCAGTGCTAGAGATGAGGATCAGTACTTC. Translation gives CSARDEDQYF.

This clonotype was recorded a few times. The chain combines TRBV7-9 with TRBJ1-1; tentative D call: TRBD1 (5 bases). The germline V gene encodes CDR1 SEHNR and CDR2 FQNEAQ (reference sequence). The CDR3 length is 15 residues. Trimming stripped 5 bases from V and 3 bases from J, with 16 bases between. The CDR3 loop reads CASSQTVGGDTEAFF. The CDR3 DNA sequence: TGTGCCAGCAGCCAGACAGTCGGGGGGGACACTGAAGCTTTCTTT.

There are a few counts of this clonotype. CDR3: CASSNPGQITYEQYF. In DNA form, the CDR3 reads TGTGCCAGCAGTAATCCGGGACAGATAACCTACGAGCAGTACTTC. V usage is TRBV6-1 and J usage is TRBJ2-7, with TRBD1 matching over 7 bases. Germline loops: CDR1 MNHNS, CDR2 SASEGT. The CDR3 loop spans 15 amino acids. With V trimmed by 5 bases and J by 2 bases, 9 bases remained unmatched.

This clonotype was detected a few times. This chain connects TRBV7-9 to TRBJ1-4; D is ambiguous. Germline values: CDR1 SEHNR, CDR2 FQNEAQ (reference sequence). This CDR3 spans 15 amino acids. V dropped 6 bases and J dropped 0 bases, with 11 bases sitting between them. The CDR3 DNA reads TGTGCCAGCAGACCCGGCCTCGCAACTAATGAAAAACTGTTTTTT. Translation gives CASRPGLATNEKLFF.

This clonotype was counted a few times. The V call is TRBV12-3 or TRBV12-4, the J call TRBJ2-7, with TRBD2 identical over 8 bases. Trimming cost V 5 bases and J 6 bases; bases outside gene matches: 30. This CDR3 is built from 21 residues. This CDR3 reads CASSPLPQLSFSLAGPSEQYF. CDR3 bases: TGTGCCAGCAGTCCTCTCCCACAGCTTTCTTTCTCTTTAGCGGGACCGAGCGAGCAGTACTTC.

The rearrangement links TRBV7-9 to TRBJ2-2, with a possible D match to TRBD2 (7 bases). The germline gives CDR1 SEHNR, CDR2 FQNEAQ (reference sequence). Trimming stripped 2 bases from V and 0 bases from J, with 13 bases between. CDR3 size: 17 residues. The CDR3 is CASSLRGAISNTGELFF. CDR3 DNA sequence: TGTGCCAGCAGCTTACGGGGGGCAATATCGAACACCGGGGAGCTGTTTTTT.

This clonotype has a handful of counts. The CDR3 reads CSARGTLTGGNTEAFF. The DNA for the CDR3 is TGCAGTGCTAGAGGGACCCTGACAGGAGGGAACACTGAAGCTTTCTTT. The genes are TRBV20-1 and TRBJ1-1; tentative D call: TRBD1 (6 bases). The V gene's germline CDR1 is DFQATT and CDR2 SNEGSKA (reference sequence). V lost 1 base to trimming and J lost 1 base, with 16 bases between them. This CDR3 spans 16 amino acids.

There are many counts of this clonotype. The chain has TRBV20-1 and TRBJ2-7; 9 bases match TRBD1. J gave up 1 base and V 2 bases, and 6 bases lay outside the gene matches. The CDR3 contains 15 residues. Germline V gene sequence: CDR1 DFQATT, CDR2 SNEGSKA (reference sequence). The CDR3 DNA reads TGCAGTGCTAGATCAACAGGGGGCCCTTCCTACGAGCAGTACTTC. Translation gives CSARSTGGPSYEQYF.